This TCR beta chain was recovered during a study of early T cells in non-severe SARS-CoV-2 infection. Study in general: The sequenced material was bulk RNA from unsorted whole blood, and its chains were unpaired. Broader study findings: VDJdb-based matching was biased toward anti-spike CD8 responses and missed private and CD4 specificities.

V was clipped by 1 base and J by 9 bases, with 10 bases between them. The germline gives CDR1 LGHDT, CDR2 YNNKEL (reference sequence). This CDR3 has 12 amino acids. Notes on this clonotype: The antigen remains undetermined.

Individually, cDNA molecules had unique molecular identifiers attached to them. TCRdb itself ran the 5' RACE reads through MiXCR, one entry per CDR3 protein. The table shows tens of thousands of distinct CDR3 sequences, with about 10% occurring only once. The gene calls are TRBV3-1 and TRBJ2-7; D might be TRBD1 or TRBD2, each matching 5 bases. Sequenced input: whole blood. This TCR was sampled from an adult who was a healthcare worker with PCR-confirmed SARS-CoV-2 infection or an uninfected control (not recorded which). Here the CDR3 reads CASSQGDGVQYF. The CDR3 coding sequence is TGTGCCAGCAGCCAAGGGGACGGGGTGCAGTACTTC.